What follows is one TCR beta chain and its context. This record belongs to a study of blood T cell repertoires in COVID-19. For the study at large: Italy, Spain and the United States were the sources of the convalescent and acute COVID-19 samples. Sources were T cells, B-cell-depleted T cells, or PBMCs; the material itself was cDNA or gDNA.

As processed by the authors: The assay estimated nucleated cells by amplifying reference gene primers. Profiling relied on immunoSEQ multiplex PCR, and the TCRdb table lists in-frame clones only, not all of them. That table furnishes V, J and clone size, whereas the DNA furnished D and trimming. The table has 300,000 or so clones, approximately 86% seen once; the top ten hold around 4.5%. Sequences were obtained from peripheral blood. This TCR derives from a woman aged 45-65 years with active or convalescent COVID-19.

The CDR3, as DNA: TGTGCCAGTAGTATTCGAGGGCCCGGGGAGCTGTTTTTT. This translates into CASSIRGPGELFF. This chain joins TRBV19 and TRBJ2-2, with D maybe TRBD2 (5 bases). CDR1 LNHDA and CDR2 SQIVND come from the germline V gene (reference sequence). V dropped 3 bases and J dropped 6 bases, with 8 bases sitting between them. The CDR3 covers 13 residues.